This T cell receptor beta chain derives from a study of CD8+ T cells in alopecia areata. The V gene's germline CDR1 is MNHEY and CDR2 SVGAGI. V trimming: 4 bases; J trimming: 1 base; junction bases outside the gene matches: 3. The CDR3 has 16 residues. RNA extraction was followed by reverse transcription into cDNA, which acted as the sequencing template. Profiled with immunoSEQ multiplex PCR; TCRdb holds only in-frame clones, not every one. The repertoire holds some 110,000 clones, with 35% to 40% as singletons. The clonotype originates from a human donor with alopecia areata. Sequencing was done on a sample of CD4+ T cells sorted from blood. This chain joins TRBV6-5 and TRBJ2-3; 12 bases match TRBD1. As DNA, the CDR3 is TGTGCCAGCAGTTGGGGGACAGGGGGCGGCACAGATACGCAGTATTTT. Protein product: CASSWGTGGGTDTQYF.